This T cell receptor beta chain was captured by sequencing in a study of blood T cells in healthy people across ages. This CDR3 is 13 amino acids long. Trimming cost V 3 bases and J 8 bases; bases outside gene matches: 4. Germline values: CDR1 SNHLY, CDR2 FYNNEI. This clonotype has only a few counts. Primers used in a second PCR of about 7 to 12 cycles were a sample-barcoded 5' primer and a J-beta primer mix. TCRdb independently ran MiXCR on the 5' RACE reads; one entry per CDR3 protein. The data show roughly 800,000 distinct CDR3 sequences, roughly 50% seen once. This receptor was identified in a man aged 25-45 years in good health. This chain joins TRBV2 and TRBJ2-1; TRBD2 matches at 7 bases. The sample taken for sequencing was blood. The CDR3 region has the DNA TGTGCCAGCAGTGACGTAGCGGGCGATGAGCAGTTCTTC. Encoded protein: CASSDVAGDEQFF.